This TCR beta chain was identified in a study of T cell clonality in common variable immunodeficiency. Whole-study findings and limits: What drives increased CVID clonality needs T cell subpopulation sequencing. CVID subjects had higher TCRbeta clonality than healthy controls, most marked in about a third. In common variable immunodeficiency, TCR beta chains reportedly carried fewer deletions and N-nucleotide insertions.

Profiling relied on immunoSEQ multiplex PCR, and the TCRdb table lists in-frame clones only, not all of them. The sample yields 15,000 to 20,000 clones, without any singletons. This CDR3 is 17 amino acids long. Trimming at V came to 5 bases and at J to 2 bases, leaving 9 bases not matched to a gene. The germline V gene encodes CDR1 LNHDA and CDR2 SQIVND (reference sequence). In its sample, this clone was seen many times. Antigen unknown. The CDR3 goes on 3 residues after the read ends, and that part is filled in from the germline J gene. The sample was peripheral blood mononuclear cells. The chain uses TRBV19 and TRBJ1-5; 10 bases match TRBD1. This receptor was identified in a human donor with common variable immunodeficiency. Here the CDR3 reads CASSDRDRGGGNQPQHF. CDR3 DNA (partial): TGTGCCAGTAGTGACCGGGACAGGGGAGGCGGCAATCAGCCC.